This T cell receptor beta chain was documented in a study of cytomegalovirus exposure and HLA in healthy donors. Study information: The study placed around 85% of its 350 to 400 genotyped donors in the Caucasian-associated ancestry cluster.

Study-wide results and limits: Among CMV-associated TCR beta chains, most appeared HLA-restricted in a later analysis.

Concerning this clone: Antigen: not known.

The CDR3 spans 15 residues. Germline V gene sequence: CDR1 ENHRY, CDR2 SYGVKD. V lost 2 bases and J lost 4; bases outside the gene matches: 6. The PCR was carried out with 60 Vbeta primers and 13 Jbeta primers. Clones were sequenced by immunoSEQ multiplex PCR, and TCRdb holds only the in-frame ones, with some missing. The data show 65,000 to 90,000 clones, roughly 78% seen once. The chain uses TRBV10-3 and TRBJ2-3; 7 bases agree with TRBD2. The sequencing input was PBMCs. This TCR was sampled from a woman aged 40-49 years in good health and CMV-seropositive. The chain's CDR3 is CAISETRGRADTQYF. CDR3 nucleotides: TGTGCCATCAGTGAGACCCGGGGGAGGGCAGATACGCAGTATTTT.